This T cell receptor (beta chain) derives from a study of T cell clonality in common variable immunodeficiency. Study findings and constraints: Common variable immunodeficiency TCR beta sequences reportedly had fewer deletions and N-nucleotide insertions. Fewer TCRbeta clones were shared among CVID subjects than controls.

Equal genomic DNA amounts from CVID and control samples were sequenced. TCRdb keeps only in-frame clones here, not all; method: immunoSEQ multiplex PCR. The record shows roughly 34,000 clones for this sample, with no singletons present. No CVID subject was ill or on immunomodulatory drugs when sampled. Heparinized whole blood, roughly 5 to 9 ml, came from each donor. In its sample, this clone was seen a few times. The antigen remains undetermined. The CDR3 is cut off 3 residues early in the read; its end comes from the germline J gene. Germline V gene lookup returns CDR1 SGHRS and CDR2 YFSETQ. This CDR3 is built from 17 residues. The V segment lost 4 bases and the J segment 1 base; nucleotides outside the gene matches: 13.

The TCR comes from a human donor with common variable immunodeficiency. Sequenced material: peripheral blood mononuclear cells. The rearrangement uses TRBV5-1 and TRBJ2-5; TRBD1 matches at 7 bases. The sequenced CDR3 bases are TGCGCCAGCAGCCGCTTTCAGGGGGTAACTCCCCAAGAGACC. Encoded protein: CASSRFQGVTPQET. The whole CDR3 protein reads CASSRFQGVTPQETQYF.